The 2 T cell receptor beta chains in this list originate from one sample, sequenced in a study of blood T cell repertoires in COVID-19. Assay used: immunoSEQ multiplex PCR; TCRdb lists only in-frame clones, some missing. The sample contains about 170,000 clones, roughly 84% of which appear only once. The sample was peripheral blood. These receptors all stem from a man between 60 and 70 years old who had recovered from COVID-19.

This clone was seen only a few times. The V gene is TRBV19, the J gene TRBJ1-3, with 7 bases identical to TRBD1. Trimming at V came to 4 bases and at J to 8 bases, leaving 5 bases not matched to a gene. The CDR3 covers 13 residues. Germline lookup yields CDR1 LNHDA and CDR2 SQIVND (reference sequence). The CDR3 here is CASSRTGADTIYF. As DNA, the CDR3 is TGTGCCAGTAGTAGGACAGGAGCGGACACCATATATTTT.

This chain connects TRBV7-9 to TRBJ2-7, with D maybe TRBD2 (5 bases). V was cut by 6 bases and J by 2 bases, with 17 bases left in between. The germline CDR1 and CDR2 sequences are SEHNR and FQNEAQ (reference sequence). This CDR3 region has 15 residues. The CDR3 loop is CASSVGDGGAYEQYF. The CDR3 DNA reads TGTGCCAGCAGTGTGGGAGACGGAGGAGCCTACGAGCAGTACTTC.